This T cell receptor beta chain stems from a study of a mutant IDH1 vaccine in newly diagnosed glioma. Overall study: Patients previously underwent radiotherapy, temozolomide, or both, and most underwent both.

Comment on this clone: Its target is not known.

Time point described: week 35, safety follow-up. Each dose of the vaccine consisted of 300 ug of mutant IDH1 20-mer peptide, with topical imiquimod. Produced via immunoSEQ multiplex PCR; TCRdb's table is partial and in-frame only. The sample yields just over 65,000 clones, 84% seen once. Per the germline V gene, CDR1 is SGHRS and CDR2 is YFSETQ. The CDR3 has 15 amino acids. The junction had 5 bases not matched to a gene; V was cut back by 3 bases and J by 0 bases. The chain employs TRBV5-1 and TRBJ2-7, with 8 bases aligning to TRBD1. The receptor was isolated from a young man with glioma. This specimen consisted of PBMCs, obtained from a glioma patient whose treatment included an IDH1 peptide vaccine. The CDR3 nucleotides are TGCGCCAGCAGCTCGGGACAGGTGAGCTCCTACGAGCAGTACTTC. This sequence encodes CASSSGQVSSYEQYF.